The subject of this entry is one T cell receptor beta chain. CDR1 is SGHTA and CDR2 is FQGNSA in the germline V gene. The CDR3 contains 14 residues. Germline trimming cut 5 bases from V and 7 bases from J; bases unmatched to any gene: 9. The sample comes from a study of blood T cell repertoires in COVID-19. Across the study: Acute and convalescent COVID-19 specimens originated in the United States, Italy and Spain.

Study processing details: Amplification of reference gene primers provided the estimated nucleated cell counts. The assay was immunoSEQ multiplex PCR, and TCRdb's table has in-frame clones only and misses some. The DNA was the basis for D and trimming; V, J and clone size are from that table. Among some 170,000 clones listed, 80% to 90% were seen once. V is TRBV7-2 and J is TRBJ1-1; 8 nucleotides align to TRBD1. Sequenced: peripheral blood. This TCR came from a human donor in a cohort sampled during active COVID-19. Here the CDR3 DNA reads TGTGCCAGCAGCCCCCGGACAGGGTTAGGTGAAGCTTTCTTT. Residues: CASSPRTGLGEAFF.